This TCR beta chain was observed in a study of control samples from healthy donors and cancer patients. This clone was counted a few times. V dropped 4 bases and J dropped 5; count of bases not matched to a gene: 3. The CDR3 covers 13 residues. Germline values: CDR1 MDHEN, CDR2 SYDVKM. The method was immunoSEQ multiplex PCR; TCRdb's version includes in-frame clones alone and lacks a portion of them. Here the sample spans approximately 51,000 clones, 75% to 90% being singletons. This clonotype was obtained from a man aged 65 to 85 in good health. The V call is TRBV28, the J call TRBJ1-2; 8 positions agree with TRBD1. Material: blood. CDR3: CASSSGGAYGYTF. The CDR3 region has the DNA TGTGCCAGCAGTTCAGGGGGCGCGTATGGCTACACCTTC.